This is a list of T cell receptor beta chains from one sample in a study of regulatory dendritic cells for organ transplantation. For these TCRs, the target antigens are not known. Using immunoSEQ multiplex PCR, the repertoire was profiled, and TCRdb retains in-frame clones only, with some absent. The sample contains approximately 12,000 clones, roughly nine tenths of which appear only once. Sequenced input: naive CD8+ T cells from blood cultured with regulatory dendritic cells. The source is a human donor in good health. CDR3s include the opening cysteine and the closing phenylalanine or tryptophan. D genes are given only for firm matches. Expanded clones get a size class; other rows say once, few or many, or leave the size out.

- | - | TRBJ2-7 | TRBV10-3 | TGTGCCATCAGTGACCCGAGCGGGCTTACCTACGAGCAGTACTTC | CAISDPSGLTYEQYF
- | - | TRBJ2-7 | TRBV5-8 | TGTGCCAGCAGCTTGGGGCTTTCGCAGGGGTTGGGCGAGCAGTACTTC | CASSLGLSQGLGEQYF
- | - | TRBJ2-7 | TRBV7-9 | TGTGCCAGCAGCTTAGCGTCAGGGGGGACAAGCCTCTACGAGCAGTACTTC | CASSLASGGTSLYEQYF
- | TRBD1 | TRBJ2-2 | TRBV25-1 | TGTGCCAGCAGTTTCCTGGGACAGGGCCCCACCGGGGAGCTGTTTTTT | CASSFLGQGPTGELFF
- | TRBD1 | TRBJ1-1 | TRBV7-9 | TGTGCCAGCAGCCCGGACAGGGGATTGAACACTGAAGCTTTCTTT | CASSPDRGLNTEAFF
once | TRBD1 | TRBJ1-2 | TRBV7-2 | TGTGCCAGCAGCGATACAGGGGGGAGATATGGCTACACCTTC | CASSDTGGRYGYTF
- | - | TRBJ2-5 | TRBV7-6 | TGTGCCAGCAGCTTAGCGGGGTTCCGTAGGGCGGACTACACTTCAGAGACCCAGTACTTC | CASSLAGFRRADYTSETQYF
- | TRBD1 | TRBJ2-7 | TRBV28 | TGTGCCAGCACCATAACCGGGACAGGGATTTACGAGCAGTACTTC | CASTITGTGIYEQYF
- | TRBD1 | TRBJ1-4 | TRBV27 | TGTGCCAGCAGAGGGACAGGGGTTGAGACTAATGAAAAACTGTTTTTT | CASRGTGVETNEKLFF
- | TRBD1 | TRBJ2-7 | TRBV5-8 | TGTGCCAGCAGCTTGGCCCGGGGAAGGACAGGGGACTACGAGCAGTACTTC | CASSLARGRTGDYEQYF
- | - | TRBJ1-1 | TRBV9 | TGTGCCAGCAGCAGCAGGTCTCTCGGTGGTGAAGCTTTCTTT | CASSSRSLGGEAFF
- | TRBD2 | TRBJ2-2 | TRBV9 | TGTGCCAGCAGCCCCCAGGAGCGGGGGGGCCGGGGTGGCGGGGAGCTGTTTTTT | CASSPQERGGRGGGELFF
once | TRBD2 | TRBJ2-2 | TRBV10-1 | TGCGCCAGCAGTGCACGGGCGGGAGTTGGCACCGGGGAGCTGTTTTTT | CASSARAGVGTGELFF
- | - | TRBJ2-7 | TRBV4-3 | TGCGCCAGCAGCCAGTCCAAGAAGTCCTACGAGCAGTACTTC | CASSQSKKSYEQYF
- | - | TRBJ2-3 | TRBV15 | TGTGCCACCAGCAGAGCCCTAGTAAGGGGCACAGATACGCAGTATTTT | CATSRALVRGTDTQYF
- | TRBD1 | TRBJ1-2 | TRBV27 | TGTGCCAGCAGTTTATCGACAGGGGAGTCCAAGGTGACTAACTATGGCTACACCTTC | CASSLSTGESKVTNYGYTF
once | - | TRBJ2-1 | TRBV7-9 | TGTGCCAGCAGCTTAGTTGGCCTAGGGGGCAATGAGCAGTTCTTC | CASSLVGLGGNEQFF
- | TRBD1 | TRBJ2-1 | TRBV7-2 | TGTGCCAGCAGCTTAGCGCCCGGGACAGGGGGCTACAATGAGCAGTTCTTC | CASSLAPGTGGYNEQFF
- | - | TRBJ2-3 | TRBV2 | TGTGCCTCATATGGGGGGCCGGGCACAGATACGCAGTATTTT | CASYGGPGTDTQYF
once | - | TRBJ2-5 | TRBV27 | TGTGCCAGCAGTTTATACGGCCATCGGGTAGAGACCCAGTACTTC | CASSLYGHRVETQYF
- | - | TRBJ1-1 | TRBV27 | TGTGCCAGCATCAGTGGCAGCGAAGCTTTCTTT | CASISGSEAFF
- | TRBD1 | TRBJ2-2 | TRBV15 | TGTGCCACCGGCGGGACAGGGAGTGGCGGGGAGCTGTTTTTT | CATGGTGSGGELFF
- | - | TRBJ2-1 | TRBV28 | TGTGCCAGCAGTTTGTCAGGGGACTCCTACAATGAGCAGTTCTTC | CASSLSGDSYNEQFF
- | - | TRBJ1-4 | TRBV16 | TGTGCCAGCAGCCTTTCGGGCGGGGGAACAACTAATGAAAAACTGTTTTTT | CASSLSGGGTTNEKLFF
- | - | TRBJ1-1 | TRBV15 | TGTGCCACCAGCAGAACCCCGAAAGGCTTCATGAACACTGAAGCTTTCTTT | CATSRTPKGFMNTEAFF
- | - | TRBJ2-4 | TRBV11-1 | TGTGCCAGCAGCAGCAGGGACGACATTCAGTACTTC | CASSSRDDIQYF
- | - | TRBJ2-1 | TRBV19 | TGTGCCAGTAGTAGGCCGGGCGAAGAGCCTGAGCAGTTCTTC | CASSRPGEEPEQFF
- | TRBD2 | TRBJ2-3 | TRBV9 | TGTGCCAGCAGCGGTCTGACTAGCGGGAGCACAGATACGCAGTATTTT | CASSGLTSGSTDTQYF
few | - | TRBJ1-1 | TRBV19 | TGTGCCAGTAGTGGGTTAGAAATGAACACTGAAGCTTTCTTT | CASSGLEMNTEAFF
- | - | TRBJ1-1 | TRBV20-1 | TGCAGTGCTAGAGCGCTTGAAGCTTTCTTT | CSARALEAFF
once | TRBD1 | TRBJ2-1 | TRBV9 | TGTGCCAGCAGCGGAGACAGGGTCGAGCAGTTCTTC | CASSGDRVEQFF
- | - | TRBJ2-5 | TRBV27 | TGTGCCAGCAGTTTAGACGGCGCAGAGCAGTACTTC | CASSLDGAEQYF
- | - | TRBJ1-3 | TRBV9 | TGTGCCAGCAGCGCCTACTCCGTGGACAGATATTTACCTGGAAACACCATATATTTT | CASSAYSVDRYLPGNTIYF
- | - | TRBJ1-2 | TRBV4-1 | TGCGCCAGCAGCCAAGAATACGGCGGCGGCTACACCTTC | CASSQEYGGGYTF
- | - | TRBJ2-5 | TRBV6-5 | TGTGCCAGCAGTTACTCCGACAGCCAAGAGACCCAGTACTTC | CASSYSDSQETQYF
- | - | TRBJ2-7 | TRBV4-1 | TGCGCCAGCAGCCAAGAGGGGCCCGGGCAGTACTTC | CASSQEGPGQYF
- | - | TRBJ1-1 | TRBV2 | TGTGCCAGCATATGGGGCACTGAAGCTTTCTTT | CASIWGTEAFF